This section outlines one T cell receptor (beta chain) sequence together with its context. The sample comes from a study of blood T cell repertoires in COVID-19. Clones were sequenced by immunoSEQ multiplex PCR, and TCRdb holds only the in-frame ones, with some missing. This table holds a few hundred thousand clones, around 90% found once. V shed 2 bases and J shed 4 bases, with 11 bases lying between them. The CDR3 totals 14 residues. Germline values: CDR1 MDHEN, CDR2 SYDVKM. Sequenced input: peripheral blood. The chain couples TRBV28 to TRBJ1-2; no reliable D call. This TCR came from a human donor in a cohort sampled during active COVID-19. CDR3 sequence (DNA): TGTGCCAGCAGTTTAGGAGGGCGCCGCTATGGCTACACCTTC. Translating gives CASSLGGRRYGYTF.